This TCR beta chain appears in the sequencing data of a study of shared clonotypes between healthy human individuals. Per germline, CDR1 GTSNPN and CDR2 SVGIG (reference sequence). The CDR3 has 12 amino acids. About this clone itself: Its antigen is unidentified.

The sorted-subset replicate PCRs were given around 200 ng DNA, which is tens of thousands of T cell genomes. Profiled with immunoSEQ multiplex PCR; TCRdb holds only in-frame clones, not every one. The sample contains 150,000 to 200,000 clones, just under 95% of which appear only once. Study observations and caveats: Naive subsets generally exceeded memory subsets in estimated richness. An anticipated effect of sequencing depth on clonotype sharing among donors was recognized. Donor scarcity curtailed the genetic and exposure-history diversity represented herein.

The V call is TRBV30, the J call TRBJ2-5; possibly TRBD2 for D (6 bases). The J call could be wrong; TRBJ2-7 is a better fit for the DNA end. Sequencing input: naive CD4+ T cells sorted from blood. Subset reported: CD45RA+ positively selected. The sequence was obtained from a woman aged 30 to 39 in good health. CDR3 protein: CAGTFGGDEQYF. The CDR3 coding sequence is TGTGCCGGGACTTTTGGGGGAGACGAGCAGTACTTC.